The entry below gives a single T cell receptor (beta chain) sequence along with its context. In the same sample, other DNA sequences code for this CDR3. This sample stems from a study of blood T cell repertoires in COVID-19. Per the germline V gene, CDR1 is SEHNR and CDR2 is FQNEAQ (reference sequence). CDR3 size: 14 residues. V was shortened by 1 base and J by 5 bases, with 6 bases between the two germline ends. Sequencing used immunoSEQ multiplex PCR; TCRdb keeps in-frame clones, though not all of them. The table includes about 430,000 clones, around nine tenths detected once. This clonotype originated in a woman in her 30s with acute COVID-19. Sequenced sample: PBMCs or T cells enriched from blood (not recorded which). The V and J genes are TRBV7-9 and TRBJ1-6, with unresolved D. The CDR3 bases are TGTGCCAGCAGCTTAGACAGTAATAATTCACCCCTCCACTTT. Its translation: CASSLDSNNSPLHF.